These 16 T cell receptor beta chains share one sample of origin, sequenced in a study of blood T cell repertoires in COVID-19. This table comes from immunoSEQ multiplex PCR, and its TCRdb copy is limited to in-frame clones, with some not included. Among approximately 56,000 clones listed, roughly 89% were seen once. Sequencing input: peripheral blood. The receptors derive from a woman aged 55-69 years with COVID-19, enrolled during active disease.

The chain is built from TRBV7-7 and TRBJ2-5; 10 nucleotides line up with TRBD1. V dropped 4 bases and J dropped 4; count of bases not matched to a gene: 6. Germline V gene data show CDR1 as SSHAT and CDR2 as FNYEAQ (reference sequence). The CDR3 is 15 amino acids. CDR3 region: CASSSQGQGRETQYF. The CDR3, as DNA: TGTGCCAGCAGCTCCCAGGGACAGGGGCGAGAGACCCAGTACTTC.

V gene TRBV19 combines with J gene TRBJ2-2; tentative D call: TRBD1 (5 bases). CDR1 is LNHDA and CDR2 is SQIVND in the germline V gene (reference sequence). This CDR3 has 16 residues. Deletions cut 2 bases from V and 0 bases from J, with 10 bases between. Written as DNA, the CDR3 is TGTGCCAGTAGTATACCCAGGGTTACGAACACCGGGGAGCTGTTTTTT. Its protein product is CASSIPRVTNTGELFF.

The genes are TRBV7-2 and TRBJ2-7; the D gene is possibly TRBD1 (5 bases). Trimming shortened V by 0 bases and J by 5 bases, and 11 bases separated the two germline ends. The CDR3 consists of 14 residues. Per germline, CDR1 SGHTA and CDR2 FQGNSA. The CDR3 region is CASSLAGREHEQYF. CDR3 nucleotides: TGTGCCAGCAGCTTAGCCGGCAGGGAACACGAGCAGTACTTC.

V is TRBV30 and J is TRBJ1-2; the D gene is possibly TRBD1 (5 bases). Trimming cost V 0 bases and J 2 bases, with 10 bases left between them. The CDR3 length is 14 residues. In germline, CDR1 is GTSNPN, CDR2 SVGIG (reference sequence). The CDR3 nucleotides read TGTGCCTGGAGTGTAGGGGTAGGGAACTATGGCTACACCTTC. It is translated as CAWSVGVGNYGYTF.

The chain links TRBV30 to TRBJ1-1; unclear D gene. The V and J ends lost 2 bases and 5 bases respectively, with 15 bases between them. Germline V gene lookup returns CDR1 GTSNPN and CDR2 SVGIG (reference sequence). The CDR3 is 14 residues long. CDR3 DNA: TGTGCCTGGAGTCCCCTTGGGTCGGGTACTGAAGCTTTCTTT. It specifies CAWSPLGSGTEAFF. Complete variable domain (other parts from reference TRBV30 and TRBJ1-1): SQTIHQWPATLVQPVGSPLSLECTVEGTSNPNLYWYRQAAGRGLQLLFYSVGIGQISSEVPQNLSASRPQDRQFILSSKKLLLSDSGFYLCAWSPLGSGTEAFFGQGTRLTVV.

This clone came up a few times. V is TRBV6-2 or TRBV6-3 and J is TRBJ1-5; 9 nucleotides agree with TRBD1. The V gene's germline CDR1 is MNHEY and CDR2 SVGEGT. With 5 bases clipped from V and 2 bases from J, the junction kept 1 base outside the gene matches. The CDR3 runs 14 residues. CDR3 amino acids: CASSRQGGNQPQHF. The CDR3 nucleotides read TGTGCCAGCAGTCGACAGGGGGGCAATCAGCCCCAGCATTTT.

The J gene is TRBJ2-1, the V gene TRBV7-9, with 7 bases matching TRBD1. The CDR3 is 13 residues long. The germline gives CDR1 SEHNR, CDR2 FQNEAQ (reference sequence). V was pared by 3 bases and J by 10 bases, with 6 bases of the junction left unmatched. The CDR3 nucleotides read TGTGCCAGCAGCTTCCAGGGGGTGGAGGAGCAGTTCTTC. This codes for CASSFQGVEEQFF.

CDR3: CASRSQDRVGDEQYF. For the CDR3, the DNA is TGTGCCAGTAGATCCCAGGATAGAGTGGGAGACGAGCAGTACTTC. V and J are TRBV19 and TRBJ2-7; TRBD2 is a possible D gene (5 bases). The CDR3 totals 15 residues. Looked up from germline, CDR1 is LNHDA and CDR2 is SQIVND (reference sequence). Trimming left V 6 bases short and J 5 bases short, with 20 bases between.

This chain uses TRBV30 with TRBJ2-7; tentative D call: TRBD2 (6 bases). V was shortened by 5 bases and J by 4 bases, with 9 bases between the two germline ends. This CDR3 contains 11 residues. CDR1 GTSNPN and CDR2 SVGIG come from the germline V gene (reference sequence). CDR3 sequence reads: CAWGRGYEQYF. CDR3 DNA: TGTGCCTGGGGCCGGGGGTACGAGCAGTACTTC. Using reference TRBV30 and TRBJ2-7 for the parts outside the CDR3, the full variable domain is SQTIHQWPATLVQPVGSPLSLECTVEGTSNPNLYWYRQAAGRGLQLLFYSVGIGQISSEVPQNLSASRPQDRQFILSSKKLLLSDSGFYLCAWGRGYEQYFGPGTRLTVT.

V is TRBV29-1 and J is TRBJ2-6; the D is unclear. CDR1 and CDR2 from the germline V gene are SQVTM and ANQGSEA. V was clipped by 5 bases and J by 0 bases, with 5 bases between them. The CDR3 length is 13 residues. Here the CDR3 DNA reads TGCAGCGTTTCCCTCTCTGGGGCCAACGTCCTGACTTTC. It yields the protein CSVSLSGANVLTF.

The chain has TRBV7-9 and TRBJ1-2; D perhaps matches TRBD1 (5 bases). V was pared by 4 bases and J by 0 bases, with 18 bases between. The CDR3 length is 17 residues. Germline lookup yields CDR1 SEHNR and CDR2 FQNEAQ (reference sequence). CDR3 in amino acids: CASSSQPHQTANYGYTF. DNA for the CDR3: TGTGCCAGCAGCTCGCAACCCCACCAGACAGCTAACTATGGCTACACCTTC.

V is TRBV2 and J is TRBJ1-2, with D hard to call. CDR3 length equals 12 residues. Germline V lookup: CDR1 SNHLY, CDR2 FYNNEI. V shed 8 bases and J shed 0 bases, with 7 bases lying between them. For the CDR3, the DNA is TGTGCCAGCTCCGGTCCTAACTATGGCTACACCTTC. The encoded protein is CASSGPNYGYTF.

The chain has TRBV6-2 or TRBV6-3 and TRBJ1-5, with D perhaps TRBD1 (6 bases). The length of the CDR3 is 16 residues. The V gene's germline CDR1 is MNHEY and CDR2 SVGEGT. Trimming left V 2 bases short and J 2 bases short, with 13 bases between. CDR3 nucleotide sequence: TGTGCCAGCAGTTACGGGGGCACCCCGGGCAATCAGCCCCAGCATTTT. Its translation: CASSYGGTPGNQPQHF.

The rearrangement joins TRBV27 to TRBJ2-7; tentative D call: TRBD2 (5 bases). The CDR3 totals 13 residues. Trimming shortened V by 2 bases and J by 2 bases, and 7 bases separated the two germline ends. CDR1 and CDR2 from the germline V gene are MNHEY and SMNVEV (reference sequence). Here the CDR3 DNA reads TGTGCCAGCAGTTTACACGGGACCTACGAGCAGTACTTC. Translation: CASSLHGTYEQYF.

V and J are TRBV11-2 and TRBJ2-7, with 7 bases that match TRBD2. The CDR3 has 14 amino acids. Germline V lookup: CDR1 SGHAT, CDR2 FQNNGV. Trimming took 1 base from V and 7 from J; bases not matched to a gene: 7. The CDR3 sequence: CASSLVAGVGEQYF. In DNA, the CDR3 is TGTGCCAGCAGCTTAGTGGCGGGAGTTGGAGAGCAGTACTTC. Full variable domain (missing parts from reference TRBV11-2 and TRBJ2-7): EAGVAQSPRYKIIEKRQSVAFWCNPISGHATLYWYQQILGQGPKLLIQFQNNGVVDDSQLPKDRFSAERLKGVDSTLKIQPAKLEDSAVYLCASSLVAGVGEQYFGPGTRLTVT.

This chain's CDR3 is CASSPVVAGTYEQYF. For the CDR3, the DNA is TGTGCCAGCAGCCCGGTGGTAGCGGGGACCTACGAGCAGTACTTC. The chain carries TRBV6-2 or TRBV6-3 and TRBJ2-7; 8 nucleotides match TRBD2. Germline V gene lookup returns CDR1 MNHEY and CDR2 SVGEGT. J was trimmed by 2 bases and V by 6 bases; bases with no gene match: 9. The CDR3 runs 15 residues.